This T cell receptor (beta chain) is drawn from a study of a mutant IDH1 vaccine in newly diagnosed glioma. Study-level background: First vaccine doses came 4-6 weeks after radiotherapy alone, or with temozolomide cycles. Antecedent treatment encompassed radiotherapy, temozolomide, or their combination; the majority received both.

Sequencing used immunoSEQ multiplex PCR; TCRdb keeps in-frame clones, though not all of them. The data contain fewer than 45,000 clones, 65% to 80% of them singletons. This clone was seen only once. The antigen remains undetermined. The CDR3 runs to 18 residues. Germline lookup yields CDR1 SEHNR and CDR2 FQNEAQ (reference sequence). With 2 bases clipped from V and 0 bases from J, the junction kept 5 bases outside the gene matches. As for time point: week 23, last vaccination. In every dose of vaccine, 300 ug of mutant IDH1 20-mer peptide was given alongside topical imiquimod. The donors' diagnosis was new WHO grade 3 or 4 astrocytoma that was IDH1-mutant and ATRX-lost.

This TCR was sampled from a man in his fifties with glioma. The rearrangement uses TRBV7-9 and TRBJ2-3, with 13 nucleotides matching TRBD2. The specimen comprised PBMCs, sampled from a glioma patient whose treatment included an IDH1 peptide vaccine. This CDR3 is CASSLRRTSGGSTDTQYF. The CDR3 DNA follows: TGTGCCAGCAGCTTACGGAGGACTAGCGGGGGAAGCACAGATACGCAGTATTTT.